These 5 T cell receptor beta chains came from one sample sequenced in a study of cytomegalovirus exposure and HLA in healthy donors. The PCR ran on 60 Vbeta and 13 Jbeta primers. Data came from immunoSEQ multiplex PCR; TCRdb stores just in-frame clones and leaves some out. The sample lists 120,000 or so clones, 75% to 85% seen once, with more than 7% in the top ten. The sequenced sample was PBMCs. These receptors were obtained from a woman aged 50 to 60 in good health and CMV-seropositive.

This clone was seen once. The genes are TRBV18 and TRBJ1-1; D gene unclear. The CDR3 runs 15 residues. Trimming removed 0 bases at V and 1 base at J, with 9 bases between. CDR1 and CDR2 from the germline V gene are KGHSH and LQKENI. The CDR3 DNA is TGTGCCAGCTCACCACCGGCGGGAAGGAACACTGAAGCTTTCTTT. As protein: CASSPPAGRNTEAFF. Variable domain in full (rest from reference TRBV18 and TRBJ1-1): NAGVMQNPRHLVRRRGQEARLRCSPMKGHSHVYWYRQLPEEGLKFMVYLQKENIIDESGMPKERFSAEFPKEGPSILRIQQVVRGDSAAYFCASSPPAGRNTEAFFGQGTRLTVV.

The chain uses TRBV7-9 and TRBJ2-1, with D tentatively TRBD2 (6 bases). Trimming removed 1 base from V and 6 bases from J, with 16 bases in between. Germline V gives CDR1 SEHNR, CDR2 FQNEAQ (reference sequence). The CDR3 length is 16 residues. This CDR3 reads CASSLGHPGSGNEQFF. The CDR3 coding sequence is TGTGCCAGCAGCTTAGGTCACCCCGGGAGCGGCAATGAGCAGTTCTTC.

The chain combines TRBV18 with TRBJ2-3, with 14 bases matching TRBD2. Germline V lookup: CDR1 KGHSH, CDR2 LQKENI. With 3 bases clipped from V and 3 bases from J, the junction kept 5 bases outside the gene matches. CDR3 length: 17 amino acids. In DNA form, the CDR3 reads TGTGCCAGCTCACCCCCCGGACTAGCGGGAGGTACAGATACGCAGTATTTT. Protein sequence: CASSPPGLAGGTDTQYF. The variable domain in full, with the rest retrieved from reference TRBV18 and TRBJ2-3, is NAGVMQNPRHLVRRRGQEARLRCSPMKGHSHVYWYRQLPEEGLKFMVYLQKENIIDESGMPKERFSAEFPKEGPSILRIQQVVRGDSAAYFCASSPPGLAGGTDTQYFGPGTRLTVL.

In its sample, this clone was seen a few times. The V and J genes are TRBV30 and TRBJ2-7, with TRBD1 identical over 10 bases. The CDR3 length is 16 residues. CDR1 and CDR2 from the germline V gene are GTSNPN and SVGIG (reference sequence). V lost 3 bases and J lost 0; bases outside the gene matches: 8. The CDR3 region has the DNA TGTGCCTGGAGCCCTCCCGGGACAGGGGTCTCCTACGAGCAGTACTTC. It codes for CAWSPPGTGVSYEQYF.

The chain carries TRBV9 and TRBJ2-1; possibly TRBD2 for D (5 bases). CDR1 is SGDLS, CDR2 YYNGEE, per germline. The CDR3 has 12 residues. Trimming stripped 6 bases from V and 8 bases from J, with 12 bases between. The CDR3: CASNSPEDEQFF. In DNA form, the CDR3 reads TGTGCCAGCAACTCCCCGGAGGATGAGCAGTTCTTC.